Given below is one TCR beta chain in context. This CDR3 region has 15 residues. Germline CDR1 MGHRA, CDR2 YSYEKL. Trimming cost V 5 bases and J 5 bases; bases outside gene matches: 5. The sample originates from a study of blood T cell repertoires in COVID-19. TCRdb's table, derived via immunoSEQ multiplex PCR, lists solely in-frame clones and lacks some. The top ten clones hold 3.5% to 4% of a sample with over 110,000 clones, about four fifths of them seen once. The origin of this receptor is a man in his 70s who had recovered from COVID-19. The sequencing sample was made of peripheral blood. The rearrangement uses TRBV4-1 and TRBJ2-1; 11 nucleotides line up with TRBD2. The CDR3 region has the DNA TGCGCCAGCAGCGCGACTAGCGGGATTAACAATGAGCAGTTCTTC. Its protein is CASSATSGINNEQFF.